This is a list of T cell receptor beta chains from one sample in a study of T cells in Graves' hyperthyroidism and ophthalmopathy. TCRdb itself ran the multiplex PCR reads through MiXCR, one entry per CDR3 protein. The table lists 310,000 or so distinct CDR3 sequences, about 18% of them singletons. Sequenced material: blood. The receptors come from a woman aged 60 to 75 with Graves' ophthalmopathy. CDR3s include the opening cysteine and the closing phenylalanine or tryptophan. D genes are given only for firm matches. Only part of the rows carry a size: once, few, many, or a class if the clone is expanded.

j_call clone_size d_call v_call cdr3_length cdr3_aa cdr3_nt
TRBJ2-1 many TRBD2 TRBV11-2 13 CASSFVSGGEQFF TGTGCCAGCAGCTTTGTTTCGGGGGGAGAGCAGTTCTTC
TRBJ2-1 . TRBD1 TRBV19 17 CASSIGYRGRFYNEQFF TGTGCCAGTAGTATAGGTTACAGGGGGAGGTTCTACAATGAGCAGTTCTTC
TRBJ2-3 many . TRBV13 14 CASSPERPTDTQYF TGTGCCAGCAGCCCCGAACGCCCTACAGATACGCAGTATTTT
TRBJ1-6 many . TRBV4-1 13 CASSKTVGAPLHF TGCGCCAGCAGCAAGACAGTGGGGGCACCCCTCCACTTT
TRBJ2-3 . . TRBV2 12 CAGSGVADTQYF TGTGCCGGGTCGGGAGTCGCAGATACGCAGTATTTT
TRBJ2-3 many TRBD2 TRBV27 14 CATWTSGSTDTQYF TGTGCCACCTGGACTAGCGGTAGCACAGATACGCAGTATTTT
TRBJ1-2 . . TRBV7-9 15 CTTRMGGNQGHGYTF TGTACCACCCGGATGGGGGGAAATCAAGGGCACGGCTACACCTTC
TRBJ1-5 few TRBD1 TRBV18 16 CASSPPGQVKNQPQHF TGTGCCAGCTCACCACCGGGACAGGTAAAAAATCAGCCCCAGCATTTT
TRBJ2-1 many TRBD1 TRBV6-1 15 CASTLSGTGDDEQFF TGTGCCAGCACCCTAAGTGGGACAGGGGACGATGAGCAGTTCTTC
TRBJ1-1 many TRBD1 TRBV5-1 15 CASRPGTGSNTEAFF TGCGCCAGCAGACCCGGGACAGGGTCGAACACTGAAGCTTTCTTT
TRBJ2-2 many TRBD2 TRBV7-8 16 CASSLVRLAGPGELFF TGTGCCAGCAGCTTAGTCCGACTAGCGGGGCCCGGGGAGCTGTTTTTT
TRBJ2-6 . TRBD1 TRBV19 21 CASNAGGLGRGLSSGANVLTF TGTGCCAGTAACGCGGGCGGGCTTGGCAGGGGGCTAAGCTCTGGGGCCAACGTCCTGACTTTC
TRBJ1-6 many . TRBV18 14 CASSSDTKNSPLHF TGTGCCAGCTCATCGGACACTAAAAATTCACCCCTCCACTTT
TRBJ2-7 many TRBD1 TRBV18 13 CASSPGQLNEQYF TGTGCCAGCTCACCGGGACAGCTTAACGAGCAGTACTTC
TRBJ2-2 . . TRBV19 16 CASSVRWGIGTGELFF TGTGCCAGTAGTGTTAGGTGGGGGATCGGCACCGGGGAGCTGTTTTTT
TRBJ2-5 . TRBD1 TRBV4-3 16 CASSQDDRVFQETQYF TGCGCCAGCAGCCAAGATGACAGGGTTTTCCAAGAGACCCAGTACTTC
TRBJ2-4 many . TRBV2 15 CASSWDLIAKNIQYF TGTGCCAGCAGTTGGGACTTAATAGCCAAAAACATTCAGTACTTC
TRBJ1-5 few . TRBV30 15 CAWSHWGNSNQPQHF TGTGCCTGGAGTCATTGGGGTAACAGCAATCAGCCCCAGCATTTT
TRBJ2-5 many . TRBV29-1 11 CSVDSRKAQYF TGCAGCGTTGACTCACGGAAGGCCCAGTACTTC
TRBJ2-2 . . TRBV7-6 15 CASSLARLDTGELFF TGTGCCAGCAGCTTAGCTCGACTAGACACCGGGGAGCTGTTTTTT
TRBJ1-5 . TRBD1 TRBV15 15 CATSSRDRPIQPQHF TGTGCCACCAGCAGCCGGGACAGGCCCATTCAGCCCCAGCATTTT
TRBJ1-1 many . TRBV11-2 15 CASSSAVHGDTEAFF TGTGCCAGCAGCTCCGCCGTTCACGGAGACACTGAAGCTTTCTTT
TRBJ1-2 . . TRBV20-1 11 CSAKTYYGYTF TGCAGTGCTAAAACCTACTATGGCTACACCTTC
TRBJ2-1 many TRBD2 TRBV18 15 CASSTSGGAGNEQFF TGTGCCAGCTCAACGAGCGGGGGGGCCGGAAATGAGCAGTTCTTC
TRBJ2-1 . . TRBV6-1 16 CASSPAARVSCNEQFF TGTGCCAGCAGCCCCGCCGCACGCGTCTCCTGCAATGAGCAGTTCTTC
TRBJ2-7 once . TRBV6-2/TRBV6-3 12 CASSCSGLEQYF TGTGCCAGCAGTTGCTCAGGGTTGGAGCAGTACTTC
TRBJ1-2 many . TRBV7-2 12 CASSFGDSGYTF TGTGCCAGCAGCTTCGGAGACAGCGGCTACACCTTC
TRBJ2-3 . . TRBV20-1 15 CSVRAPSASTDTQYF TGCAGTGTTAGAGCCCCTAGCGCCAGCACAGATACGCAGTATTTT
TRBJ2-5 many . TRBV18 12 CASSPRGLTQYF TGTGCCAGCTCACCGCGCGGTCTGACCCAGTACTTC
TRBJ1-1 many . TRBV7-2 14 CASSLGSSESEAFF TGTGCCAGCAGCTTAGGATCCTCGGAGTCTGAAGCTTTCTTT
TRBJ1-2 many . TRBV7-2 13 CASSLTSNYGYTF TGTGCCAGCAGCTTAACATCTAACTATGGCTACACCTTC
TRBJ2-3 . . TRBV6-1 14 CASSEQDSTDTQYF TGTGCCAGCAGTGAACAGGATAGCACAGATACGCAGTATTTT
TRBJ2-7 once TRBD1 TRBV20-1 12 CSAHRGSYEQYF TGCAGTGCTCACAGGGGCTCCTACGAGCAGTACTTC
TRBJ1-5 few . TRBV7-2 13 CASSYTGDQPQHF TGTGCCAGCAGCTATACTGGGGATCAGCCCCAGCATTTT
TRBJ2-3 few . TRBV19 15 CASMRRGSSTDTQYF TGTGCCAGTATGCGCAGGGGCTCTAGCACAGATACGCAGTATTTT
TRBJ2-7 . TRBD1 TRBV6-1 13 CANRQGSAYEQYF TGTGCCAACCGACAGGGATCAGCCTACGAGCAGTACTTC
TRBJ2-7 many . TRBV7-2 14 CASSQVGDPYEQYF TGTGCCAGCAGCCAAGTAGGGGACCCCTACGAGCAGTACTTC
TRBJ2-7 . TRBD2 TRBV20-1 15 CSARGTSGRAHEQYF TGCAGTGCTAGGGGGACTAGCGGGAGGGCCCACGAGCAGTACTTC
TRBJ2-3 . TRBD2 TRBV11-2 14 CASSLDFSGDTQYF TGTGCCAGCAGCTTAGATTTTAGCGGGGATACGCAGTATTTT
TRBJ1-2 once . TRBV20-1 12 CSDGQPNYGYTF TGCAGCGACGGACAGCCCAACTATGGCTACACCTTC
TRBJ2-3 many TRBD2 TRBV20-1 15 CSASSLAGATDTQYF TGCAGTGCTAGCTCACTAGCGGGGGCCACAGATACGCAGTATTTT
TRBJ1-4 few TRBD1 TRBV6-1 15 CASSPLKGTGEKLFF TGTGCCAGCAGTCCCCTTAAAGGGACAGGCGAAAAACTGTTTTTT
TRBJ1-5 . TRBD1 TRBV5-1 16 CASSLGTGGGNQPQHF TGCGCCAGCAGCTTGGGGACAGGCGGGGGCAATCAGCCCCAGCATTTT
TRBJ1-1 few . TRBV4-1 16 CASSLNRIPTNTEAFF TGCGCCAGCAGCCTAAACAGGATTCCTACGAACACTGAAGCTTTCTTT
TRBJ2-3 few . TRBV7-2 14 CASSSRDSGNTQYF TGTGCCAGCAGCTCCCGGGACTCGGGGAATACGCAGTATTTT
TRBJ1-1 many . TRBV12-3/TRBV12-4 13 CASRRVKDTEAFF TGTGCCAGCAGAAGGGTAAAGGACACTGAAGCTTTCTTT
TRBJ2-4 many . TRBV18 16 CASSPPNTLAKNIQYF TGTGCCAGCTCACCACCTAACACTCTAGCCAAAAACATTCAGTACTTC
TRBJ1-2 . . TRBV6-1 12 CASRRGYYGYTF TGTGCCAGCAGGCGGGGGTACTATGGCTACACCTTC
TRBJ2-7 few . TRBV27 14 CASSLSGPGLEQYF TGTGCCAGCAGTTTATCGGGACCGGGGCTCGAGCAGTACTTC